This paragraph reports one T cell receptor (beta chain). This specimen belongs to a study of cytomegalovirus exposure and HLA in healthy donors. The CDR3 is 16 amino acids. The V and J ends lost 2 bases and 3 bases respectively, with 16 bases between them. Looked up from germline, CDR1 is SGHNT and CDR2 is YYREEE (reference sequence). The PCR used 60 Vbeta and 13 Jbeta primers. Some clones are missing from TCRdb's copy, which holds only in-frame ones; the method was immunoSEQ multiplex PCR. Here the sample spans hundreds of thousands of clones, approximately 88% being singletons. The chain combines TRBV5-4 with TRBJ2-3, with TRBD2 as a possible D gene (7 bases). Sample: PBMCs. The TCR comes from a boy aged 2 to 10 in good health and CMV-seronegative. The CDR3 nucleotides are TGTGCCAGCAGCTTAAGGGCGGGGGCGTCGACAGATACGCAGTATTTT. Amino acid sequence: CASSLRAGASTDTQYF.